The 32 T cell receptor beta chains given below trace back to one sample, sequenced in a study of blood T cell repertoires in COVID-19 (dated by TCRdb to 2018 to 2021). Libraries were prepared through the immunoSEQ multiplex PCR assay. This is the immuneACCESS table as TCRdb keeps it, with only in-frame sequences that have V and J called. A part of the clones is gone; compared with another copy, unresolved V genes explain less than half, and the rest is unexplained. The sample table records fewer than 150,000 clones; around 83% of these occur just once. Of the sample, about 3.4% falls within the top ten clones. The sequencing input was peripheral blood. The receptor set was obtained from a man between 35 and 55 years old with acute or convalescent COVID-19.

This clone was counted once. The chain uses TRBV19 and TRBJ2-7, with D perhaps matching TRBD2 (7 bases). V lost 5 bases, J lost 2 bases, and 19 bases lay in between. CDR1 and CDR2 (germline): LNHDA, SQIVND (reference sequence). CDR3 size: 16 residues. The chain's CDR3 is CASSLGGGGRTYEQYF. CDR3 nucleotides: TGTGCCAGTAGTCTCGGAGGGGGGGGCCGCACCTACGAGCAGTACTTC.

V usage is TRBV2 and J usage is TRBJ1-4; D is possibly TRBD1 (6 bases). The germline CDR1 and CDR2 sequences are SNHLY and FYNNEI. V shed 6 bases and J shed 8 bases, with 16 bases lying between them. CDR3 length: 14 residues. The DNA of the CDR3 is TGTGCCAGCAGGTCACAGGGTTTCGTCGAAAAACTGTTTTTT. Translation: CASRSQGFVEKLFF.

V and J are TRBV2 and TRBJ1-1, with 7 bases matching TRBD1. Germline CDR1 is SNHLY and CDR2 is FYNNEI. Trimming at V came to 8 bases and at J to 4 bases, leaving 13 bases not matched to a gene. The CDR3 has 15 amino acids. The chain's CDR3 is CASLGEGAQVTEAFF. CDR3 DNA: TGTGCCAGCCTGGGTGAGGGGGCGCAGGTCACTGAAGCTTTCTTT.

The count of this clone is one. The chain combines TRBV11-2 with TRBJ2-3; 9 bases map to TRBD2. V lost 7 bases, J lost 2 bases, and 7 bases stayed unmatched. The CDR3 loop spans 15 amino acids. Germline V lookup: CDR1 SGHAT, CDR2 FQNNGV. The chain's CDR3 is CASTVAGGYTDTQYF. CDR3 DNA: TGTGCCAGCACCGTGGCGGGGGGGTACACAGATACGCAGTATTTT.

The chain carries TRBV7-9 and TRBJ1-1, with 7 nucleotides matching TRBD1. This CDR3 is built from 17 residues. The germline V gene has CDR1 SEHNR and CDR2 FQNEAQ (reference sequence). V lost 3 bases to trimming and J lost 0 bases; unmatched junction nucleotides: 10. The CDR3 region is CASSFPDRDMMNTEAFF. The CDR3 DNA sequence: TGTGCCAGCAGCTTCCCAGACAGGGACATGATGAACACTGAAGCTTTCTTT.

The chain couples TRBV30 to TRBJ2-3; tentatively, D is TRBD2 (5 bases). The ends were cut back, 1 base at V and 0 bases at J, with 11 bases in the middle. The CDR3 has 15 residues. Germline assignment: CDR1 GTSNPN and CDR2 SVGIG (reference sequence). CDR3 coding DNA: TGTGCCTGGAGTGAAGGGAGTTCTAGCACAGATACGCAGTATTTT. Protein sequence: CAWSEGSSSTDTQYF.

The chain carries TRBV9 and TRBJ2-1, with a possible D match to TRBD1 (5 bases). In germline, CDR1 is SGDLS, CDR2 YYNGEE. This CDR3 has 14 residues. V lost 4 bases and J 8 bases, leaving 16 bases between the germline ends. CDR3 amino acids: CASSLLWGRDEQFF. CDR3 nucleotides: TGTGCCAGCAGCCTTCTCTGGGGCCGCGATGAGCAGTTCTTC.

DNA of the CDR3: TGTGCCAGCAGCTACAACCTACAGGGTATCACTGAAGCTTTCTTT. This codes for CASSYNLQGITEAFF. This chain connects TRBV5-5 to TRBJ1-1; perhaps TRBD1 as D (6 bases). V lost 3 bases to trimming and J lost 4 bases, with 16 bases between them. CDR1 and CDR2 from the germline V gene are SGHKS and YYEKEE (reference sequence). This CDR3 comprises 15 residues.

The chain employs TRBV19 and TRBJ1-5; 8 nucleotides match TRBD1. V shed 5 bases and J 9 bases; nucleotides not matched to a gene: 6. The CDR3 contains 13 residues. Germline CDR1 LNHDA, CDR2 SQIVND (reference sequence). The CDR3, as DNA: TGTGCCAGTAGTCGACAGGGGAAAGCGCCCCAGCATTTT. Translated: CASSRQGKAPQHF.

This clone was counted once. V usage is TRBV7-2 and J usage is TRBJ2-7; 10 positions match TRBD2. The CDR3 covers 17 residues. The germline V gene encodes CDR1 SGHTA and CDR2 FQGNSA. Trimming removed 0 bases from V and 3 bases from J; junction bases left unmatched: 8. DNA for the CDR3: TGTGCCAGCAGCTTAGCTCCTAGCGGGGGAGGGGTCTACGAGCAGTACTTC. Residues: CASSLAPSGGGVYEQYF.

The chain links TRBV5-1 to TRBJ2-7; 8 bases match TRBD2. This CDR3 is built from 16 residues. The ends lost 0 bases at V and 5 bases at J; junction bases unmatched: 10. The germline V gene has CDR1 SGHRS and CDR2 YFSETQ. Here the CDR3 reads CASSLDPSGLGDEQYF. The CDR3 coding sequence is TGCGCCAGCAGCTTGGACCCTAGCGGGTTGGGGGACGAGCAGTACTTC.

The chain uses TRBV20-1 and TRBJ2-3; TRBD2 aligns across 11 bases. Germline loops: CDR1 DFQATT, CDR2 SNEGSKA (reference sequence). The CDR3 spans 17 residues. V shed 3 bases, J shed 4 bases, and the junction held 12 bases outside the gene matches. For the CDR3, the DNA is TGCAGTGCTAGTGTTAGCGGGGGGGTCCTAGGGGCAGATACGCAGTATTTT. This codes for CSASVSGGVLGADTQYF.

The CDR3 protein is CAWSVAGDTEAFF. DNA of the CDR3: TGTGCCTGGAGTGTAGCAGGGGATACTGAAGCTTTCTTT. V is TRBV30 and J is TRBJ1-1; perhaps TRBD1 as D (6 bases). From germline, CDR1 is GTSNPN and CDR2 SVGIG (reference sequence). The CDR3 length is 13 residues. V was shortened by 0 bases and J by 5 bases, with 10 bases between the two germline ends. The whole variable domain, filled in from reference TRBV30 and TRBJ1-1, reads SQTIHQWPATLVQPVGSPLSLECTVEGTSNPNLYWYRQAAGRGLQLLFYSVGIGQISSEVPQNLSASRPQDRQFILSSKKLLLSDSGFYLCAWSVAGDTEAFFGQGTRLTVV.

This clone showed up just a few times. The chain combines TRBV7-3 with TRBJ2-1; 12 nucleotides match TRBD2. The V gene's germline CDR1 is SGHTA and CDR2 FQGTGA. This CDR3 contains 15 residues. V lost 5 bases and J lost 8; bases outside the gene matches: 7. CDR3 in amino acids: CASSPPSGGADEQFF. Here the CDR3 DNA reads TGTGCCAGCAGCCCCCCTAGCGGGGGGGCCGATGAGCAGTTCTTC.

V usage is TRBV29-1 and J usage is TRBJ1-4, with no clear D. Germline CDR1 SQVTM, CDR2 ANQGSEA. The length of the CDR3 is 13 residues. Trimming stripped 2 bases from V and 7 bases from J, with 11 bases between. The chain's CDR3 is CSVEPGGAEKLFF. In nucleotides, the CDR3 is TGCAGCGTTGAACCGGGAGGCGCTGAAAAACTGTTTTTT.

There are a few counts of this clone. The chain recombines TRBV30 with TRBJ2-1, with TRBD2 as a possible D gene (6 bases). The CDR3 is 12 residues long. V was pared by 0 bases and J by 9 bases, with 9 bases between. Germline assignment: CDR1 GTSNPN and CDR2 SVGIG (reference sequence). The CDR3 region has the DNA TGTGCCTGGAGTGTTGGAGCGGGTGAGCAGTTCTTC. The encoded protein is CAWSVGAGEQFF.

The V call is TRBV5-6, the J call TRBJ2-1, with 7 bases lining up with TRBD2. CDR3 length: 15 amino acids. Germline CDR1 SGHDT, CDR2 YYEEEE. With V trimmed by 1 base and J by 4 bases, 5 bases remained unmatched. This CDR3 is CASSLRGGTYNEQFF. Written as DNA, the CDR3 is TGTGCCAGCAGCTTGCGCGGGGGAACGTACAATGAGCAGTTCTTC.

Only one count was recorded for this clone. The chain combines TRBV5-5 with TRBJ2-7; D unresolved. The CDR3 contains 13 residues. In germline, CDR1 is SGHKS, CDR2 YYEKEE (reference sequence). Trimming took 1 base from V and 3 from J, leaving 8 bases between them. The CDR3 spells CASSLNTLYEQYF. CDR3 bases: TGTGCCAGCAGCTTGAACACCCTCTACGAGCAGTACTTC.

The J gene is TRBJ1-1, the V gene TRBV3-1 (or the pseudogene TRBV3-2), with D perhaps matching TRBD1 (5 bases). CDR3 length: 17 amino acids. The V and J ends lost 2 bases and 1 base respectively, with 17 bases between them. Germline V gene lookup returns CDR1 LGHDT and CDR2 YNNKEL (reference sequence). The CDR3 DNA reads TGTGCCAGCAGCCAACCGGGGGGAATACACGAGAACACTGAAGCTTTCTTT. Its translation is CASSQPGGIHENTEAFF.

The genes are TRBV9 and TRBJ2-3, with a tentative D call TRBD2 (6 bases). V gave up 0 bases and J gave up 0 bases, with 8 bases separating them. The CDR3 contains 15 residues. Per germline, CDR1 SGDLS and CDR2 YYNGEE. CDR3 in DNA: TGTGCCAGCAGCGTAGTCGGGGGAAGCACAGATACGCAGTATTTT. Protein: CASSVVGGSTDTQYF.

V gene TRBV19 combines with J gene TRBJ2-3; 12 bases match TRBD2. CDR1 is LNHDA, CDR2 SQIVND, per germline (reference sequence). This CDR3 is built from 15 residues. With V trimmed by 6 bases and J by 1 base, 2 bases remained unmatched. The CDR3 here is CASRRLAGGTDTQYF. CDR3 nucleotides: TGTGCCAGTAGAAGACTAGCGGGGGGCACAGATACGCAGTATTTT.

CDR3 amino acids: CASSRDWSASYNEQFF. In nucleotides, the CDR3 is TGCGCCAGCAGCCGCGACTGGTCTGCCTCCTACAATGAGCAGTTCTTC. The rearrangement uses TRBV4-1 and TRBJ2-1; D is unclear. The ends were cut back, 4 bases at V and 0 bases at J, with 13 bases in the middle. CDR3 length: 16 residues. The germline V gene has CDR1 MGHRA and CDR2 YSYEKL.

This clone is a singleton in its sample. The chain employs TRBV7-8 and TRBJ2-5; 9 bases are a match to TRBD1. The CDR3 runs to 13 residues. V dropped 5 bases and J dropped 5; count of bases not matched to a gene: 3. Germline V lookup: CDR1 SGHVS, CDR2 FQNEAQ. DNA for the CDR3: TGTGCCAGCAGCATGGGACAGGGCGAGACCCAGTACTTC. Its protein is CASSMGQGETQYF.

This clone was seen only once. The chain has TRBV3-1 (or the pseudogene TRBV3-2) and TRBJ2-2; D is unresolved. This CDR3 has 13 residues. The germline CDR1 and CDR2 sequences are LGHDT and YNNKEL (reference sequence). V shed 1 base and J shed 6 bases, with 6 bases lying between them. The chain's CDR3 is CASSQVLAGELFF. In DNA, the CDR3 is TGTGCCAGCAGCCAAGTTTTAGCCGGGGAGCTGTTTTTT.

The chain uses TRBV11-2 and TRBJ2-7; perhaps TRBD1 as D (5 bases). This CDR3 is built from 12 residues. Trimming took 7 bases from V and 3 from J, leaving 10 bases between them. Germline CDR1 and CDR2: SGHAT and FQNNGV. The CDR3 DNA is TGTGCCAGCACAGGGCAGGACTACGAGCAGTACTTC. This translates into CASTGQDYEQYF.

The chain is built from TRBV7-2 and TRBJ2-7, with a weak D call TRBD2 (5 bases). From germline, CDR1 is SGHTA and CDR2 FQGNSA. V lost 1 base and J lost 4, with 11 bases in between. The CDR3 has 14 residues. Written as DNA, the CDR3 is TGTGCCAGCAGCTTAGGGCCTGCGGGTTACGAGCAGTACTTC. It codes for CASSLGPAGYEQYF.

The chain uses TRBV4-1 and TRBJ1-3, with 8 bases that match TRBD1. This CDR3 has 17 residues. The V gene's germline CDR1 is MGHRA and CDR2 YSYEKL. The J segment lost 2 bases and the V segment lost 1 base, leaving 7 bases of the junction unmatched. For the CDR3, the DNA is TGCGCCAGCAGCCAAGTTGCAGGGGGCGCAGCTGGAAACACCATATATTTT. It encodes CASSQVAGGAAGNTIYF.

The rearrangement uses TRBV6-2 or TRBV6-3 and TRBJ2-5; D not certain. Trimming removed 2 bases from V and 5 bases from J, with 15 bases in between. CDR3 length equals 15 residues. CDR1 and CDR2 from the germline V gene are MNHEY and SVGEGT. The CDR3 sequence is CASSYGPNLRETQYF. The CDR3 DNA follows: TGTGCCAGCAGTTACGGGCCCAACCTCAGGGAGACCCAGTACTTC.

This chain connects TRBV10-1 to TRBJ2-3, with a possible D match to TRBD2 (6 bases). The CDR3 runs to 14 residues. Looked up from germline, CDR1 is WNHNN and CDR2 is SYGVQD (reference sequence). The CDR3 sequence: CAKGTAGQSDTQYF. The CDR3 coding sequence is TGCGCTAAGGGTACTGCGGGGCAGTCAGATACGCAGTATTTT.

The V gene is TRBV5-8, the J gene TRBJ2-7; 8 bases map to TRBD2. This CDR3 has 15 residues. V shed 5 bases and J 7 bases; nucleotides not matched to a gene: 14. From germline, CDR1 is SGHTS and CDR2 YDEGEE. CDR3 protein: CASSDGGTRREEQYF. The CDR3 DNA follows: TGTGCCAGCAGTGACGGGGGGACTAGACGGGAAGAGCAGTACTTC. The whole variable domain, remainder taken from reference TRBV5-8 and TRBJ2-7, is EAGVTQSPTHLIKTRGQQATLRCSPISGHTSVYWYQQALGLGLQFLLWYDEGEERNRGNFPPRFSGRQFPNYSSELNVNALELEDSALYLCASSDGGTRREEQYFGPGTRLTVT.

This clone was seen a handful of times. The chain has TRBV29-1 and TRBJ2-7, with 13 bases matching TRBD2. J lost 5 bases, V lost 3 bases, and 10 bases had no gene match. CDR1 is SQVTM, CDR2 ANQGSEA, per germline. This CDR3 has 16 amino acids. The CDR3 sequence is CSVEGTSGVAFNEQYF. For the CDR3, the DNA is TGCAGCGTTGAGGGGACTAGCGGGGTCGCTTTCAACGAGCAGTACTTC.

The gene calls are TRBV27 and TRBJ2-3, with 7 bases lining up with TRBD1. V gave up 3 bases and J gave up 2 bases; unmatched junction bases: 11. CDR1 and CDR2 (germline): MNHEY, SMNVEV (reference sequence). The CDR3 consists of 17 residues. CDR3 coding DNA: TGTGCCAGCAGTTTTCGAGAGCCGGGACAGACCACAGATACGCAGTATTTT. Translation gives CASSFREPGQTTDTQYF.